These T cell receptor beta chains were read from a single sample in a study of T cell responses to AZD1222 COVID-19 vaccine. Clones were read by immunoSEQ multiplex PCR, and TCRdb kept only the in-frame ones, dropping some. Of about 75,000 clones in the sample, 80% to 90% were seen once. Sequencing used peripheral blood, obtained 28 days after the second AZD1222 dose. The receptors come from an adult who received the AZD1222 COVID-19 vaccine. Both conserved end residues are part of each CDR3. The D gene is left open where the match is weak. Expanded clones are given a class, and other clones once, few, many or no size at all.

size	V	J	length	D	CDR3	DNA
.	TRBV3-1/TRBV3-2	TRBJ1-2	14	.	CASSSPTRLYGYTF	TGTGCCAGCAGCTCTCCAACTAGGCTCTATGGCTACACCTTC
.	TRBV7-8	TRBJ2-5	15	TRBD2	CASSLETSEQETQYF	TGTGCCAGCAGCTTAGAAACTAGCGAACAAGAGACCCAGTACTTC
.	TRBV12-5	TRBJ2-1	14	.	CASGAQSSYNEQFF	TGTGCTAGTGGAGCGCAAAGCTCCTACAATGAGCAGTTCTTC
.	TRBV7-2	TRBJ2-7	15	TRBD2	CASSRTSGQAYEQYF	TGTGCCAGCAGCCGTACTAGCGGACAAGCCTACGAGCAGTACTTC
.	TRBV4-2	TRBJ1-1	15	.	CASSQDRGGGTEAFF	TGTGCCAGCAGCCAAGATCGGGGGGGAGGAACTGAAGCTTTCTTT
.	TRBV4-2	TRBJ1-6	17	.	CASSQDVRLGEESPLHF	TGTGCCAGCAGCCAAGATGTCAGGCTGGGGGAAGAATCACCCCTCCACTTT
.	TRBV11-2	TRBJ1-2	14	.	CASSFGAGHYGYTF	TGTGCCAGCAGCTTCGGAGCAGGGCACTATGGCTACACCTTC
.	TRBV3-1/TRBV3-2	TRBJ2-5	14	TRBD1	CASSQTGGQETQYF	TGTGCCAGCAGCCAGACAGGGGGCCAAGAGACCCAGTACTTC
.	TRBV12-3/TRBV12-4	TRBJ2-5	12	.	CASSLLGETQYF	TGTGCCAGCAGCTTACTCGGAGAGACCCAGTACTTC
once	TRBV19	TRBJ2-1	15	TRBD2	CASSIRAGGSNEQFF	TGTGCCAGTAGTATTCGAGCGGGGGGATCAAATGAGCAGTTCTTC
.	TRBV11-2	TRBJ2-5	13	.	CASSLLYQETQYF	TGTGCCAGCAGCTTACTGTACCAAGAGACCCAGTACTTC
.	TRBV11-3	TRBJ2-3	15	.	CASSLDSGYGDTQYF	TGTGCCAGCAGCTTAGATTCCGGGTATGGAGATACGCAGTATTTT
.	TRBV3-1/TRBV3-2	TRBJ1-2	14	.	CASNSGTTNYGYTF	TGTGCCAGCAACTCCGGGACAACCAACTATGGCTACACCTTC
.	TRBV20-1	TRBJ1-3	11	.	CSAPGSNTIYF	TGCAGTGCTCCAGGGTCAAACACCATATATTTT
.	TRBV7-9	TRBJ1-5	14	.	CASSLGGVGQPQHF	TGTGCCAGCAGCTTAGGAGGGGTAGGTCAGCCCCAGCATTTT
.	TRBV9	TRBJ2-2	15	.	CASSVAEKGTGELFF	TGTGCCAGCAGCGTAGCGGAGAAGGGGACCGGGGAGCTGTTTTTT
.	TRBV6-5	TRBJ2-1	14	.	CASSYSGKYNEQFF	TGTGCCAGCAGTTACAGCGGCAAATACAATGAGCAGTTCTTC
.	TRBV30	TRBJ1-1	12	TRBD1	CAWNPGGTEAFF	TGTGCCTGGAACCCAGGGGGCACTGAAGCTTTCTTT
.	TRBV6-5	TRBJ1-1	14	.	CASSRGGWYTEAFF	TGTGCCAGCAGTCGAGGGGGTTGGTACACTGAAGCTTTCTTT
.	TRBV7-8	TRBJ1-1	14	.	CASSSTGQILEAFF	TGTGCCAGCAGCTCAACGGGGCAGATACTTGAAGCTTTCTTT
.	TRBV5-1	TRBJ1-3	14	.	CASSPGGLGNTIYF	TGCGCCAGCAGCCCCGGGGGCCTGGGAAACACCATATATTTT
.	TRBV7-2	TRBJ2-1	16	.	CASSREGGSSRNEQFF	TGTGCCAGCAGCCGCGAGGGGGGGAGTTCTCGGAATGAGCAGTTCTTC
.	TRBV5-4	TRBJ2-7	13	.	CASSFSTTYEQYF	TGTGCCAGCAGCTTTAGCACTACCTACGAGCAGTACTTC
.	TRBV19	TRBJ1-6	14	TRBD1	CASMRGDSRSPLHF	TGTGCCAGTATGAGGGGGGACAGTCGGTCACCCCTCCACTTT
.	TRBV7-9	TRBJ1-1	14	TRBD1	CASSRGQGNTEAFF	TGTGCCAGCAGCCGCGGACAGGGGAACACTGAAGCTTTCTTT
.	TRBV7-2	TRBJ2-5	15	.	CASSLEGRSQETQYF	TGTGCCAGCAGCTTGGAGGGAAGATCCCAAGAGACCCAGTACTTC
.	TRBV7-2	TRBJ2-5	14	TRBD1	CATTPGQGAETQYF	TGTGCCACGACTCCGGGACAGGGTGCAGAGACCCAGTACTTC
.	TRBV10-2	TRBJ1-1	15	.	CASSEGHLQDTEAFF	TGCGCCAGCAGTGAAGGGCACCTCCAGGACACTGAAGCTTTCTTT
.	TRBV19	TRBJ2-5	11	.	CASMNRETQYF	TGTGCCAGTATGAACCGGGAGACCCAGTACTTC
.	TRBV24-1	TRBJ1-5	13	.	CATSAFGNQPQHF	TGTGCCACCAGTGCGTTTGGCAATCAGCCCCAGCATTTT
.	TRBV21-1	TRBJ2-5	13	.	CASSGPNQETQYF	TGTGCCAGCAGTGGGCCGAACCAAGAGACCCAGTACTTC
.	TRBV10-1	TRBJ1-1	13	.	CASSESKNTEAFF	TGCGCCAGCAGTGAGTCGAAGAACACTGAAGCTTTCTTT
once	TRBV2	TRBJ1-2	15	TRBD1	CASSSGTVNNYGYTF	TGTGCCAGCAGTTCCGGGACAGTGAATAACTATGGCTACACCTTC
.	TRBV7-2	TRBJ2-5	14	.	CASSLAFQGETQYF	TGTGCCAGCAGCTTGGCGTTTCAGGGTGAGACCCAGTACTTC
.	TRBV15	TRBJ1-2	15	.	CATSRDQATNYGYTF	TGTGCCACCAGCAGAGATCAGGCAACTAACTATGGCTACACCTTC
.	TRBV5-8	TRBJ2-1	15	.	CASSLGQGTYNEQFF	TGTGCCAGCAGCTTGGGGCAGGGAACCTACAATGAGCAGTTCTTC
.	TRBV11-2	TRBJ1-1	14	.	CASSQARRNTEAFF	TGTGCCAGCAGCCAAGCCAGGAGGAACACTGAAGCTTTCTTT
.	TRBV19	TRBJ1-6	13	.	CASNGGLNSPLHF	TGTGCCAGTAATGGAGGCCTTAATTCACCCCTCCACTTT
.	TRBV5-1	TRBJ1-1	14	.	CASSLDAGRAEAFF	TGCGCCAGCAGCTTGGATGCAGGGCGGGCTGAAGCTTTCTTT
.	TRBV19	TRBJ1-2	15	TRBD1	CASSRMDRDTYGYTF	TGTGCCAGTAGTCGAATGGACAGGGACACTTATGGCTACACCTTC
.	TRBV6-5	TRBJ1-3	15	.	CASSLTSYSGNTIYF	TGTGCCAGCAGTCTAACCAGTTACTCTGGAAACACCATATATTTT
.	TRBV6-5	TRBJ1-5	13	.	CASSLLQGQPQHF	TGTGCCAGCAGCCTCTTACAGGGACAGCCCCAGCATTTT
.	TRBV11-2	TRBJ2-1	14	.	CASSLDLIAYEQFF	TGTGCCAGCAGCTTAGATCTAATAGCCTATGAGCAGTTCTTC
.	TRBV5-1	TRBJ2-3	15	.	CASSLSGHPTDTQYF	TGCGCCAGCAGCTTGTCAGGACATCCCACAGATACGCAGTATTTT
few	TRBV6-5	TRBJ2-3	15	TRBD2	CASRTGLAGTDTQYF	TGTGCCAGCAGGACTGGTCTAGCGGGGACAGATACGCAGTATTTT
.	TRBV4-2	TRBJ1-4	12	.	CASSQANEKLFF	TGTGCCAGCAGCCAAGCCAATGAAAAACTGTTTTTT
.	TRBV5-4	TRBJ1-6	14	.	CAIHRAQGDSPLHF	TGTGCCATCCATCGTGCGCAAGGGGATTCACCCCTCCACTTT
once	TRBV6-1	TRBJ1-5	14	.	CASSEEYSNQPQHF	TGTGCCAGCAGTGAGGAGTATAGCAATCAGCCCCAGCATTTT
.	TRBV11-2	TRBJ2-3	15	.	CASSFGTGSTDTQYF	TGTGCCAGCAGCTTTGGTACGGGGAGCACAGATACGCAGTATTTT
.	TRBV6-5	TRBJ2-6	15	.	CASRPRGAGANVLTF	TGTGCCAGCAGGCCCAGGGGAGCTGGGGCCAACGTCCTGACTTTC